This TCR beta chain stems from a study of OX40 agonist ivuxolimab in advanced cancers. About the study: Enrollees could have had prior anti-PD-1, anti-PD-L1 or anti-CTLA-4 therapy, which about 40% had received. Partial responses were seen in three patients, one with hepatocellular carcinoma and two with cutaneous melanoma.

The ends were cut back, 0 bases at V and 2 bases at J, with 8 bases in the middle. The CDR3 extends over 14 amino acids. Per the germline V gene, CDR1 is SGHNT and CDR2 is YYREEE (reference sequence). For this clone: Its antigen is currently unknown.

Study-wide results and limits: Circulating CD4+ and CD8+ T cells showed clonal expansion by week 6 at 0.1 to 3.0 mg/kg. Normalized expansion of T-cell clones was also low for some nonresponders.

The assay was immunoSEQ multiplex PCR, and TCRdb's table has in-frame clones only and misses some. The sample includes about 79,000 clones, about nine tenths seen only once; the top ten take 4.1%. The V and J genes are TRBV5-4 and TRBJ1-1, with a weak D call TRBD1 (5 bases). This clonotype was obtained from an adult with an advanced solid tumor such as melanoma, head and neck, liver or kidney cancer. The specimen was CD4+ or CD8+ T cells sorted from blood, collected in a trial of the OX40 agonist ivuxolimab. CDR3 in amino acids: CASSLDRQNTEAFF. The DNA of the CDR3 is TGTGCCAGCAGCTTGGACAGGCAAAACACTGAAGCTTTCTTT.